This T cell receptor beta chain was identified during a study of monozygotic twins with inflammatory bowel disease (dated by TCRdb to about 2019). Background for the entire study: In total, about 28 monozygotic twin pairs made up the full study: 19 Danish pairs, all IBD-discordant, plus nine German pairs, of which four were IBD-concordant and five were IBD-discordant. The search for disease-associated traits relied mainly on comparing, within discordant pairs, IBD patients with their genetically identical healthy co-twins. Each individual had, on average, about 151 000 unique TCRalpha sequences and 181 000 unique TCRbeta sequences available for analysis.

An approximately 2.3 ml peripheral blood sample was drawn into PAXgene tubes per donor and stored at -80°C. Without any T cell sorting, total RNA was extracted from whole blood using the PAXgene blood miRNA kit on an automated QIAcube. Peripheral blood from monozygotic twin pairs concordant or discordant for inflammatory bowel disease was subjected to deep TCRalpha and TCRbeta repertoire profiling with unique molecular barcoding. Smoking habits were recorded for all twin pairs, with individuals classified as current, former or never smokers. Paper-wide results and their limitations: The results gave no support for a single strong signal or clonotype linked to IBD. Fewer clonotypes were shared with other individuals by IBD patients than by healthy twins, most markedly in patients showing signs of disease activity. TCRbeta repertoire diversity, by inverse Simpson index, was decreased in IBD patients compared with their healthy co-twins. Different T cell subtypes could not be distinguished in the analysis. Concordant and discordant twins showed no difference in repertoire similarity, possibly because of limited statistical power. Because patients received different immunosuppressive treatments, the repertoires may have picked up extra background noise and variability between individuals.

As to this clonotype: Its antigen specificity is not known.

The germline V gene gives CDR1 as SGHTA and CDR2 as FQGTGA. The CDR3 has 16 amino acids, counting the end cysteine and phenylalanine. The DNA is not on file. The method was 5' RACE. For each TCR library, roughly 3,600 ng of total RNA was used. For each sample, cDNA synthesis with SMARTScribe reverse transcriptase was split into eight separate reactions. During cDNA synthesis, template switching was used to introduce unique molecular identifiers that contained a 6-nucleotide sample barcode. Two nested PCRs of about 16 and 10 cycles amplified the TCRalpha and TCRbeta cDNA, and bead purification followed each PCR. Before amplification, cDNA was treated with uracil DNA-glycosylase and purified using the QIAquick PCR purification kit. The second PCR added Illumina TruSeq-compatible adapters along with sample-specific barcodes. TapeStation and Qubit were used to check library quality and concentration, and around 5.3 ng of each library was pooled. Sequencing of pooled libraries was carried out on an Illumina HiSeq2500 single-index Rapid Run using 2 x 100 bp reads and custom sequencing primers. Regarding the original processing steps: MiGEC version 1.2.6 was used for UMI-based consensus assembly to correct PCR and sequencing errors. MiXCR version 2.1.1 was used for V(D)J alignment, clonotype assembly and CDR3 extraction. To normalise gene usage, clonotype sharing and MAIT/NKT TCR abundance, the analysis used the top 1000, 10 000 and 20 000 clonotypes per sample. After downsampling to 27 000 UMIs, diversity was calculated as the inverse Simpson index using the vegan R package. Statistical testing used paired Mann-Whitney U tests on the discordant twin pairs and applied Benjamini-Hochberg correction for multiple testing. TCRdb reprocessed the reads and assigns one entry to each CDR3 protein sequence, leaving out DNA. The V and J calls were not made by the authors but by TCRdb's processing. The sample table on file contains around 380,000 distinct CDR3 sequences. Jointly, the top ten make up 2.4% of the sample.

Sequencing was carried out using blood. The rearranged segments are TRBV7-3 and TRBJ2-1; TCRdb calls TRBD1, which cannot be checked without DNA. This TCR derives from a human donor with ulcerative colitis or Crohn's disease, or a healthy co-twin of an affected twin (not recorded which). The CDR3 region: CASSFGVGVTPGEQFF.